The sequence of this T cell receptor (beta chain) was determined in a study of blood T cell repertoires in COVID-19. At the level of the study: From the United States, Italy and Spain came samples of acute and convalescent COVID-19. T cells, B-cell-depleted T cells, or PBMCs provided the cDNA or gDNA that served as material.

Per the original methods: Scientists estimated how many nucleated cells there were by amplifying reference gene primers. The method was immunoSEQ multiplex PCR; TCRdb's version includes in-frame clones alone and lacks a portion of them. V and J calls and clone size are copied from that table; D and trimming were computed from the DNA. The sample shows some 150,000 clones, around 87% of them seen only once. V was cut by 4 bases and J by 2 bases, with 14 bases left in between. This CDR3 has 15 residues. Germline CDR1 and CDR2: SGHDN and FVKESK. The chain links TRBV14 to TRBJ2-5; no firm D call. What was sequenced was peripheral blood. The sequence was collected from a woman in her 50s with active or convalescent COVID-19. The CDR3: CASSRIAPGQETQYF. The CDR3 DNA follows: TGTGCCAGCAGCCGAATAGCTCCCGGTCAAGAGACCCAGTACTTC.